This TCR beta chain was retrieved from a study of T cells in Graves' hyperthyroidism and ophthalmopathy. Researchers amplified the TCR beta CDR3 regions from RNA transcripts. TCR CDR3 underwent first-round RT-PCR with the HTBI primer set. One entry per CDR3 protein, called by TCRdb with MiXCR from the multiplex PCR reads. This table has some 600,000 distinct CDR3 sequences, about 14% appearing once. Trimming at V came to 3 bases and at J to 9 bases, leaving 2 bases not matched to a gene. Per germline, CDR1 DFQATT and CDR2 SNEGSKA (reference sequence). This CDR3 is built from 13 residues. Orbital computed tomography and thyroid ultrasound, together with serum TRAb and thyroxine and clinical symptoms, were used for diagnoses. This clonotype was detected many times.

This chain joins TRBV20-1 and TRBJ1-6; 10 positions match TRBD1. The receptor comes from a woman in her 30s with Graves' hyperthyroidism that later progressed to Graves' ophthalmopathy. Input material: blood. The CDR3 loop reads CSASRDRGSPLHF. The CDR3 DNA follows: TGCAGTGCTAGCCGGGACAGGGGTTCACCCCTCCACTTT.